This T cell receptor beta chain was sequenced during a study of shared clonotypes between healthy human individuals. Study-wide results and limits: Only a few donors were included, so the genetic and exposure-history diversity represented was limited. Compared with clonotypes that all four donors shared, non-shared clonotypes had lower generation probabilities.

TCRdb's copy holds only in-frame clones and misses some; the assay was immunoSEQ multiplex PCR. The sample lists around 1.5 million clones, approximately 98% seen once, with around 0.47% in the top ten. Turning to this clone: What it binds is not known.

J was trimmed by 5 bases and V by 5 bases; bases with no gene match: 8. CDR1 is SGHDT, CDR2 YYEEEE, per germline. The CDR3 contains 14 residues. This clonotype was sampled from a man aged 25 to 40 in good health. V usage is TRBV5-6 and J usage is TRBJ2-7; 9 bases line up with TRBD1. Source material: naive CD4+ T cells sorted from blood. Noted subset: CD45RA+ positively selected. The CDR3: CASRYRGLANEQYF. CDR3 DNA sequence: TGTGCCAGCAGATACAGGGGGCTAGCGAACGAGCAGTACTTC.